This entry lists 30 T cell receptor beta chains sequenced from one sample in a study of blood T cells in healthy people across ages (dated by TCRdb to about 2015). Receptors were amplified or captured by 5' RACE. Sequencing used an Illumina HiSeq 2500. A second PCR of about 7 to 12 cycles was performed with a sample-barcoded 5' primer and a J-beta primer mix. In-frame beta chains were kept once TCRdb had trimmed the public reads at Q25 with fastp and called clones with MiXCR. A single entry per CDR3 protein holds the most common genes and DNA from its merged rows. The sample contains about 1.4 million distinct CDR3 sequences, approximately 63% of them found a single time. The top ten clonotypes cover over 6.5% of the sample. The sample was blood. The receptors derive from a young man in good health.

This clonotype has only a few counts. The chain joins TRBV21-1 to TRBJ1-2; TRBD1, the table's D call, lacks a check against the DNA. TRBV21-1 is a known pseudogene. The CDR3 sequence is 15 residues long. CDR3 nucleotides: TGTGCCGGGATTGGGACAGGGGATAGGAGCTATGGCTACACCTTC. Translation gives CAGIGTGDRSYGYTF.

The chain carries TRBV9 and TRBJ2-5, with 8 bases matching TRBD2. The CDR3 sequence is 14 residues long. In germline, CDR1 is SGDLS, CDR2 YYNGEE. The junction had 6 bases not matched to a gene; V was cut back by 3 bases and J by 5 bases. CDR3 amino acids: CASSDRTGGETQYF. Here the CDR3 DNA reads TGTGCCAGCAGCGATCGGACGGGGGGGGAGACCCAGTACTTC.

The sample holds one count of this clonotype. This chain uses TRBV3-1 with TRBJ2-3, with 8 bases fitting TRBD2. Germline CDR1 and CDR2: LGHDT and YNNKEL (reference sequence). CDR3 length equals 16 residues. The trim removed 2 bases at V and 0 bases at J, leaving 4 bases unmatched. CDR3: CASSQSLAGSTDTQYF. In DNA form, the CDR3 reads TGTGCCAGCAGCCAAAGTCTAGCGGGTAGCACAGATACGCAGTATTTT.

In its sample, this clonotype was seen a few times. The genes are TRBV6-1 and TRBJ2-3, with D unresolved. This CDR3 has 13 amino acids. CDR1 and CDR2 (germline): MNHNS, SASEGT. V lost 3 bases, J lost 4 bases, and 8 bases lay in between. CDR3 sequence (DNA): TGTGCCAGCAGTGATGAGGTCGCAGATACGCAGTATTTT. It yields the protein CASSDEVADTQYF.

The V gene is TRBV27, the J gene TRBJ2-1, with D perhaps TRBD2 (6 bases). The ends were cut back, 4 bases at V and 2 bases at J, with 21 bases in the middle. Germline V gene lookup returns CDR1 MNHEY and CDR2 SMNVEV (reference sequence). This CDR3 comprises 18 residues. The CDR3 nucleotides read TGTGCCAGCAGTTCGAATGCTCCCCGGACTACCGCCTACAATGAGCAGTTCTTC. Translated: CASSSNAPRTTAYNEQFF.

The gene calls are TRBV6-5 and TRBJ2-7, with D possibly TRBD2 on 5 matching bases. CDR3 length: 13 amino acids. Germline V gene data show CDR1 as MNHEY and CDR2 as SVGAGI. V was pared by 7 bases and J by 6 bases, with 16 bases between. CDR3 amino acids: CASKTTSGSEQYF. Here the CDR3 DNA reads TGTGCCAGCAAGACCACTAGTGGGTCCGAGCAGTACTTC.

V usage is TRBV6-2 or TRBV6-3 and J usage is TRBJ1-1, with TRBD1 as a possible D gene (6 bases). The CDR3 covers 14 residues. CDR1 is MNHEY and CDR2 is SVGEGT in the germline V gene. Deletions cut 5 bases from V and 6 bases from J, with 16 bases between. The CDR3 spells CASSGATGFAEAFF. DNA for the CDR3: TGTGCCAGCAGTGGGGCCACAGGGTTCGCTGAAGCTTTCTTT.

The CDR3, as DNA: TGCAGCGTTGCGGTACAGGGGACCACCGGGGAGCTGTTTTTT. Amino acids: CSVAVQGTTGELFF. The chain joins TRBV29-1 to TRBJ2-2; 7 bases fit TRBD1. The CDR3 length is 14 residues. V shed 4 bases and J 4 bases; nucleotides not matched to a gene: 6. Germline V gene data show CDR1 as SQVTM and CDR2 as ANQGSEA.

The chain employs TRBV12-3 or TRBV12-4 and TRBJ2-7; D perhaps matches TRBD1 (5 bases). The V and J ends lost 6 bases and 0 bases respectively, with 15 bases between them. The CDR3 extends over 15 amino acids. The CDR3 spells CASSRDSRSSYEQYF. The CDR3 region has the DNA TGTGCCAGCAGCCGAGACAGCAGAAGCTCCTACGAGCAGTACTTC.

This clonotype has more than one count but fewer than ten. The J gene is TRBJ2-7, the V gene TRBV6-5; D is unresolved. Germline assignment: CDR1 MNHEY and CDR2 SVGAGI. V was trimmed by 6 bases and J by 5 bases, leaving 14 bases between them. The CDR3 sequence is 13 residues long. CDR3 region: CASSLWQLDEQYF. As DNA, the CDR3 is TGTGCCAGCAGCTTGTGGCAGTTAGACGAGCAGTACTTC.

The chain joins TRBV28 to TRBJ2-7; no definite D call. V lost 7 bases, J lost 0 bases, and 10 bases lay in between. Germline CDR1 reads MDHEN; CDR2 reads SYDVKM. The CDR3 totals 13 residues. This chain's CDR3 is CASNGVGSYEQYF. CDR3 nucleotide sequence: TGTGCCAGCAACGGAGTAGGCTCCTACGAGCAGTACTTC.

V usage is TRBV4-3 and J usage is TRBJ2-3; 9 bases fit TRBD2. Trimming cost V 1 base and J 2 bases; bases outside gene matches: 7. The CDR3 extends over 17 amino acids. CDR1 LGHNA and CDR2 YSLEER come from the germline V gene. The CDR3 reads CASSQVAPSGDTDTQYF. The CDR3 DNA reads TGCGCCAGCAGCCAAGTCGCCCCTAGCGGGGACACAGATACGCAGTATTTT.

This chain joins TRBV7-2 and TRBJ2-5, with 8 bases fitting TRBD2. The CDR3 sequence is 16 residues long. CDR1 SGHTA and CDR2 FQGNSA come from the germline V gene. V shed 1 base, J shed 2 bases, and the junction held 6 bases outside the gene matches. The CDR3 sequence: CASSLVAAGVQETQYF. CDR3 nucleotide sequence: TGTGCCAGCAGCTTAGTTGCAGCGGGAGTTCAAGAGACCCAGTACTTC. The whole variable domain, filled in from reference TRBV7-2 and TRBJ2-5, reads GAGVSQSPSNKVTEKGKDVELRCDPISGHTALYWYRQSLGQGLEFLIYFQGNSAPDKSGLPSDRFSAERTGGSVSTLTIQRTQQEDSAVYLCASSLVAAGVQETQYFGPGTRLLVL.

This clonotype was picked up a small number of times. This chain joins TRBV20-1 and TRBJ2-7, with D possibly called TRBD1 or TRBD2 (5 bases each). The CDR3 runs 15 residues. Germline V lookup: CDR1 DFQATT, CDR2 SNEGSKA (reference sequence). Trimming took 2 bases from V and 0 from J, leaving 14 bases between them. The CDR3: CSARPPRDHSYEQYF. CDR3 bases: TGCAGTGCTAGACCTCCCCGGGACCACTCCTACGAGCAGTACTTC.

V is TRBV9 and J is TRBJ2-4; 9 positions match TRBD2. TRBJ2-5 explains the end of the DNA better; the J call may be wrong. This CDR3 spans 15 amino acids. CDR1 SGDLS and CDR2 YYNGEE come from the germline V gene. CDR3 nucleotide sequence: TGTGCCAGCAGCGAAGGGACTAGCTCCCAAGAGACCCAGTACTTC. It encodes CASSEGTSSQETQYF.

The CDR3 sequence is CAIARTGDNNQPQHF. CDR3 nucleotides: TGTGCCATAGCAAGGACAGGCGACAACAATCAGCCCCAGCATTTT. J is TRBJ1-5 and V is TRBV10-3; 7 nucleotides match TRBD1. The CDR3 contains 15 residues. Unmatched junction bases numbered 11, after V lost 9 bases and J lost 3 bases. Germline CDR1 and CDR2: ENHRY and SYGVKD.

The chain has TRBV28 and TRBJ2-1; D perhaps matches TRBD1 (6 bases). The length of the CDR3 is 15 residues. Germline CDR1 MDHEN, CDR2 SYDVKM. Trimming left V 4 bases short and J 5 bases short, with 15 bases between. CDR3 protein: CASSSQRTAHNEQFF. The CDR3, as DNA: TGTGCCAGCAGTTCCCAAAGGACAGCCCACAATGAGCAGTTCTTC.

In DNA, the CDR3 is TGCAGCGTCGTACAGGGGCGGTACGAGCAGTACTTC. Its translation: CSVVQGRYEQYF. The chain links TRBV29-1 to TRBJ2-5; 7 bases fit TRBD1. The better agreement between TRBJ2-7 and the DNA end casts doubt on the J call. From germline, CDR1 is SQVTM and CDR2 ANQGSEA. The length of the CDR3 is 12 residues.

The chain couples TRBV20-1 to TRBJ2-7, with TRBD2 as a possible D gene (6 bases). V was cut by 3 bases and J by 4 bases, with 19 bases left in between. Germline CDR1 and CDR2: DFQATT and SNEGSKA (reference sequence). The CDR3 runs 15 residues. The CDR3 nucleotides are TGCAGTGCTAGTTTGGCAGGGAGGACTATTTACGAGCAGTACTTC. Translation: CSASLAGRTIYEQYF.

With regard to this clonotype: A much larger clone lies one base from this, so it may be a read error. This sequence joins TRBV25-1 and TRBJ2-1; TRBD2 is a possible D gene (6 bases). This CDR3 region has 13 residues. From germline, CDR1 is MGHDK and CDR2 SYGVNS. The CDR3 DNA reads as TGTGCCTGCAGTGAAGGAGGGGAGAATGAGCAGTTCTTC. This sequence encodes CACSEGGENEQFF. The variable domain in full, with the rest retrieved from reference TRBV25-1 and TRBJ2-1, is EADIYQTPRYLVIGTGKKITLECSQTMGHDKMYWYQQDPGMELHLIHYSYGVNSTEKGDLSSESTVSRIRTEHFPLTLESARPSHTSQYLCACSEGGENEQFFGPGTRLTVL.

A few counts support this clonotype. The rearrangement links TRBV27 to TRBJ2-1, with D perhaps matching TRBD2 (6 bases). The CDR3 is 16 amino acids. Germline loops: CDR1 MNHEY, CDR2 SMNVEV (reference sequence). Trimming shortened V by 4 bases and J by 6 bases, and 19 bases separated the two germline ends. The CDR3 DNA is TGTGCCAGCAGTTGGAAGGTGTCCAGGAGGGGCAATGAGCAGTTCTTC. Residues: CASSWKVSRRGNEQFF.

This clonotype was observed a handful of times. This rearrangement joins TRBV4-2 to TRBJ1-2; TRBD1 aligns across 9 bases. Germline CDR1 is LGHNA and CDR2 is YNFKEQ. This CDR3 is built from 17 residues. Germline trimming cut 0 bases from V and 2 bases from J; bases unmatched to any gene: 7. The CDR3 nucleotides read TGTGCCAGCAGCCAAGATTTGGACAGGGGAAACAACTATGGCTACACCTTC. Its translation is CASSQDLDRGNNYGYTF.

V gene TRBV20-1 combines with J gene TRBJ1-2; D is possibly TRBD1 (6 bases). Trimming took off 1 base at V and 4 bases at J, with 16 bases between the two ends. The CDR3 runs 15 residues. Germline V CDR1 and CDR2: DFQATT, SNEGSKA (reference sequence). CDR3 residues: CSARGRQGTLYGYTF. In DNA form, the CDR3 reads TGCAGTGCTAGAGGAAGGCAGGGGACCCTCTATGGCTACACCTTC.

The chain recombines TRBV6-5 with TRBJ2-3; TRBD1 matches at 10 bases. CDR1 is MNHEY, CDR2 SVGAGI, per germline. There are 15 residues in the CDR3. Trimming cost V 1 base and J 4 bases; bases outside gene matches: 2. CDR3 amino acids: CASSYWTGGSDTQYF. CDR3 bases: TGTGCCAGCAGTTACTGGACAGGGGGGTCAGATACGCAGTATTTT.

This rearrangement joins TRBV7-8 to TRBJ2-7, with D unresolved. Trimming shortened V by 5 bases and J by 3 bases, and 17 bases separated the two germline ends. The CDR3 covers 15 residues. Germline V gene lookup returns CDR1 SGHVS and CDR2 FQNEAQ. DNA of the CDR3: TGTGCCAGCAGCCCTAGTAGCAGGCCTGGCTACGAGCAGTACTTC. This codes for CASSPSSRPGYEQYF.

The V gene is TRBV7-2, the J gene TRBJ2-3; the D is unclear. The CDR3 totals 16 residues. From germline, CDR1 is SGHTA and CDR2 FQGNSA. V shed 7 bases and J shed 2 bases, with 19 bases lying between them. CDR3 DNA: TGTGCCAGCAACACTGTCCTATCTACTTCCACAGATACGCAGTATTTT. This sequence encodes CASNTVLSTSTDTQYF. Drawing the rest from reference TRBV7-2 and TRBJ2-3, the complete variable domain is GAGVSQSPSNKVTEKGKDVELRCDPISGHTALYWYRQSLGQGLEFLIYFQGNSAPDKSGLPSDRFSAERTGGSVSTLTIQRTQQEDSAVYLCASNTVLSTSTDTQYFGPGTRLTVL.

The chain uses TRBV7-6 and TRBJ2-5, with D tentatively TRBD2 (5 bases). Trimming pared 2 bases from V and 1 base from J, leaving 11 bases between. Germline-derived CDR1 and CDR2 are SGHVS and FNYEAQ. The CDR3 consists of 15 residues. The CDR3 DNA is TGTGCCAGCAGCTTACGGACTTTTCCCCAAGAGACCCAGTACTTC. This codes for CASSLRTFPQETQYF.

This sequence joins TRBV15 and TRBJ2-4; 10 bases line up with TRBD1. CDR3 size: 13 residues. Losses at the gene ends were 0 bases for V and 10 bases for J; bases not matched to a gene: 0. Looked up from germline, CDR1 is LNHNV and CDR2 is YYDKDF (reference sequence). The CDR3 DNA reads TGTGCCACCAGCAGAGAGGACAGGGGGATTCAGTACTTC. Encoded protein: CATSREDRGIQYF.

The CDR3 bases are TGCGCCAGCAGCTTGCTTTTACAGGGAAACACCGGGGAGCTGTTTTTT. Protein sequence: CASSLLLQGNTGELFF. V and J are TRBV5-1 and TRBJ2-2; tentatively, D is TRBD1 (6 bases). With 1 base removed from V and 2 bases from J, the gap between germline ends came to 12 bases. The length of the CDR3 is 16 residues. The germline gives CDR1 SGHRS, CDR2 YFSETQ. The entire variable domain, with the rest obtained from reference TRBV5-1 and TRBJ2-2, is as follows: KAGVTQTPRYLIKTRGQQVTLSCSPISGHRSVSWYQQTPGQGLQFLFEYFSETQRNKGNFPGRFSGRQFSNSRSEMNVSTLELGDSALYLCASSLLLQGNTGELFFGEGSRLTVL.

This clonotype turned up a few times. The V and J genes are TRBV4-3 and TRBJ2-7, with D perhaps TRBD2 (5 bases). The CDR3 has 16 residues. Germline V CDR1 and CDR2: LGHNA, YSLEER. The ends were cut back, 0 bases at V and 0 bases at J, with 12 bases in the middle. CDR3 coding DNA: TGCGCCAGCAGCCAAGATCGAGGGCGAGGCTCCTACGAGCAGTACTTC. It yields the protein CASSQDRGRGSYEQYF.